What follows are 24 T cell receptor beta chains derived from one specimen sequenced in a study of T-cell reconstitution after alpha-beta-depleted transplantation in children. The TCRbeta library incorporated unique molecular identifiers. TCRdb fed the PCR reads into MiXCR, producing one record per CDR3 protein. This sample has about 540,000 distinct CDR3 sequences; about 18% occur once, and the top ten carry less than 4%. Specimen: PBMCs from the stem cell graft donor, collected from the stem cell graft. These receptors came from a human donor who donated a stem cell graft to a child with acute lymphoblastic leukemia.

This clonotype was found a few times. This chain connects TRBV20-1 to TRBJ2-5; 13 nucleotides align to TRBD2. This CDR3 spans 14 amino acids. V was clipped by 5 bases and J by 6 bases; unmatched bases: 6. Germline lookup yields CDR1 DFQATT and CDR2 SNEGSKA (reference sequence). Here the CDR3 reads CSAFTSGREKTQYF. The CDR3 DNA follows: TGCAGTGCTTTCACTAGCGGGAGGGAAAAGACCCAGTACTTC.

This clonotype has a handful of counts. The CDR3 region is CASSFHPQGFQETQYF. In DNA form, the CDR3 reads TGTGCCAGCAGCTTCCACCCACAGGGATTCCAAGAGACCCAGTACTTC. This chain joins TRBV5-5 and TRBJ2-5; D may be TRBD1 (6 bases). The CDR3 is made up of 16 amino acids. V lost 2 bases, J lost 1 base, and 15 bases lay in between. Germline V gene data show CDR1 as SGHKS and CDR2 as YYEKEE (reference sequence).

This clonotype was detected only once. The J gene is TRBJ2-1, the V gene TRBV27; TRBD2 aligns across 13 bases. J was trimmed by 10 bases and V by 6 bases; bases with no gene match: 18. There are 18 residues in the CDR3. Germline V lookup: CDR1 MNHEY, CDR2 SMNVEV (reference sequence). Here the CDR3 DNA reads TGTGCCAGCAGGACCTGGGGGGGTCGGACTAGCGGGAGAGGAGAGCAGTTCTTC. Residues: CASRTWGGRTSGRGEQFF.

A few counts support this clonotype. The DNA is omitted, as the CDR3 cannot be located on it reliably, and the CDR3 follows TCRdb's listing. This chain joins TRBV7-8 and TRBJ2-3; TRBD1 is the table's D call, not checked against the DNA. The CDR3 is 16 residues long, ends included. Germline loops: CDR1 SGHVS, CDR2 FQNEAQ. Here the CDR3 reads CASSFGSGLATDTQYF.

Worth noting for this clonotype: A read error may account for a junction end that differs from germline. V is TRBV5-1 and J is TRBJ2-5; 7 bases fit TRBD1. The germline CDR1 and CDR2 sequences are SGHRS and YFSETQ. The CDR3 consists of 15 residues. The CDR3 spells CATSPGTVSQETQYF. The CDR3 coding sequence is TGCGCCACCAGCCCAGGGACAGTGAGCCAAGAGACCCAGTACTTC.

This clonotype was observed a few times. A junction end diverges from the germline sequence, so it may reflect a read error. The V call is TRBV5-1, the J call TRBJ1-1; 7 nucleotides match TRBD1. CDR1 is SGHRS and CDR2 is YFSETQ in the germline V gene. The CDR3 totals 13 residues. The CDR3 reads CASSPDRATEAFF. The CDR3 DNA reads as TGTGCCAGCTCACCTGACAGGGCCACTGAAGCTTTCTTT.

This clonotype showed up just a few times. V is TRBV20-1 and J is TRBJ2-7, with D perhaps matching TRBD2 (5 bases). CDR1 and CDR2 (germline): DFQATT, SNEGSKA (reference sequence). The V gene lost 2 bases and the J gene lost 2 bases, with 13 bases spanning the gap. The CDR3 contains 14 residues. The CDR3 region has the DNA TGCAGTGCTAGAATCCCAGGAGGCCCCTACGAGCAGTACTTC. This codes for CSARIPGGPYEQYF.

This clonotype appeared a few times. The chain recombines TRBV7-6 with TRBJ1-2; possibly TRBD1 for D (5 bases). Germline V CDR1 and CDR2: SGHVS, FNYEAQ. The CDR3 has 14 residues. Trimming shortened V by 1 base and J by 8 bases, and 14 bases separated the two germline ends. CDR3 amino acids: CASSLVTGGIGYTF. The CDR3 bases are TGTGCCAGCAGCTTAGTTACAGGTGGGATAGGCTACACCTTC.

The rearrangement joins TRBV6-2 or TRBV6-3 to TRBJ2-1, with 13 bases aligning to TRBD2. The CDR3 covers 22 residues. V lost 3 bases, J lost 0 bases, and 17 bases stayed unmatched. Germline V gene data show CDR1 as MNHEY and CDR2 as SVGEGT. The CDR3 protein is CASSYGLAGETTHLDSYNEQFF. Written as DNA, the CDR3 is TGTGCCAGCAGTTATGGACTAGCGGGAGAGACGACCCATTTAGACTCCTACAATGAGCAGTTCTTC.

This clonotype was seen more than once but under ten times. CDR3 nucleotide sequence: TGTGCCAGCAGTTATGAGAGGGGACGCGATGGCTACACCTTC. Its translation is CASSYERGRDGYTF. The rearrangement links TRBV6-5 to TRBJ1-2; TRBD1 might be the D (5 bases). V was trimmed by 3 bases and J by 6 bases, leaving 14 bases between them. The CDR3 runs to 14 residues. Germline V gives CDR1 MNHEY, CDR2 SVGAGI.

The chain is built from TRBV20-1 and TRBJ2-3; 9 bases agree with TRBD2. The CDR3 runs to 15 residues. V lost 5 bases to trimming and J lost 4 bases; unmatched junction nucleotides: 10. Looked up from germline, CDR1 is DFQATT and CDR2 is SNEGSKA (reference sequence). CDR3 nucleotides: TGCAGTGCTCTTTACAGGGCGGGAGGGGCAGATACGCAGTATTTT. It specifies CSALYRAGGADTQYF.

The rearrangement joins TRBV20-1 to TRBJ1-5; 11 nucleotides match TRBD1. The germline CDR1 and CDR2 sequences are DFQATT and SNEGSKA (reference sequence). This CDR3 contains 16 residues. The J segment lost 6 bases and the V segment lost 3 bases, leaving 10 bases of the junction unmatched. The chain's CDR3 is CSARGQGVSLGQPQHF. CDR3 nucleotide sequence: TGCAGTGCTAGGGGACAGGGGGTTAGCCTCGGTCAGCCCCAGCATTTT.

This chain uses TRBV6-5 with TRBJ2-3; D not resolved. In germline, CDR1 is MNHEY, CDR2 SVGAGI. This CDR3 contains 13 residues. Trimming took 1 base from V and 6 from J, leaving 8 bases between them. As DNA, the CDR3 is TGTGCCAGCAGTTACTTCCCGACCGATACGCAGTATTTT. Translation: CASSYFPTDTQYF.

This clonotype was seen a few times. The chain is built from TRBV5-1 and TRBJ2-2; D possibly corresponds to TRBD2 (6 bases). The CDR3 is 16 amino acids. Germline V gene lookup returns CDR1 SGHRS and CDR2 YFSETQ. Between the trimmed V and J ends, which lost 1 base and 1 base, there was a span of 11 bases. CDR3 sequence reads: CASSLTAGWNTGELFF. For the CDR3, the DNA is TGCGCCAGCAGCTTGACGGCGGGATGGAACACCGGGGAGCTGTTTTTT.

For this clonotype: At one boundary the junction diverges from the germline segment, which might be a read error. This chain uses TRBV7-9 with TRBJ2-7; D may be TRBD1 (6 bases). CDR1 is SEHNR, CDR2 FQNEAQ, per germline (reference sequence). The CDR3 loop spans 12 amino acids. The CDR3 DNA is TGTGCCAGCAGCTTAGGTTCCCGGACAGCGGACTTC. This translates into CASSLGSRTADF.

DNA of the CDR3: TGTGCCAGCAGCTTCCTCAACCTGAACACTGAAGCTTTCTTT. Encoded protein: CASSFLNLNTEAFF. The chain recombines TRBV7-9 with TRBJ1-1; D call uncertain. This CDR3 is built from 14 residues. Germline CDR1 SEHNR, CDR2 FQNEAQ (reference sequence). The ends were cut back, 3 bases at V and 0 bases at J, with 8 bases in the middle.

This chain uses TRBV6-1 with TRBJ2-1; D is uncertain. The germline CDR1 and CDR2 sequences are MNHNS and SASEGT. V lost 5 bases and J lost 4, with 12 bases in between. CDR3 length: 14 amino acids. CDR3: CASSPLRLYNEQFF. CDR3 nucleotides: TGTGCCAGCAGTCCCCTTCGCTTATACAATGAGCAGTTCTTC.

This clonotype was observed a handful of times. In DNA form, the CDR3 reads TGCGCCAGCAGCTTGAAGGGGCGAGCTAACTATGGCTACACCTTC. Amino acid sequence: CASSLKGRANYGYTF. The chain recombines TRBV5-1 with TRBJ1-2, with TRBD1 as a possible D gene (5 bases). Trimming left V 1 base short and J 0 bases short, with 10 bases between. The CDR3 extends over 15 amino acids. Germline CDR1 SGHRS, CDR2 YFSETQ.

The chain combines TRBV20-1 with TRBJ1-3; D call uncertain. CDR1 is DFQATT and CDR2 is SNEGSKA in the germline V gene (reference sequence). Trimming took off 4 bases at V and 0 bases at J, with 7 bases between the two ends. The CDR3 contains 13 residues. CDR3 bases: TGCAGTGCTATCAGTTTCTCTGGAAACACCATATATTTT. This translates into CSAISFSGNTIYF.

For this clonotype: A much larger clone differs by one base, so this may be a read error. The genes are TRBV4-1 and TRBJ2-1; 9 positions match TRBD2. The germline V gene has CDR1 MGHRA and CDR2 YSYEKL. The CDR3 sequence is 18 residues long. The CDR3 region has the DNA TGCGCCAGCACCCAAGTCCTAGCGGGGTCGCGCTCCTACAATGAGCAGTTCTTC. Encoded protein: CASTQVLAGSRSYNEQFF.

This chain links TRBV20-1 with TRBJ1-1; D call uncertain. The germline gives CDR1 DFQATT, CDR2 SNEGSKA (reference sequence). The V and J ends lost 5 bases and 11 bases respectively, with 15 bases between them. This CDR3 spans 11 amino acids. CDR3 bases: TGCAGTGCTCCCAGCGGCGCCCGGGCTTTCTTT. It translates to CSAPSGARAFF.

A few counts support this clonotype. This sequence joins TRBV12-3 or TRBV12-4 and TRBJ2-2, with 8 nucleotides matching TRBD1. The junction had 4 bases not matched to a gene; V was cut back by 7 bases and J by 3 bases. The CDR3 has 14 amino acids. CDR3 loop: CASTRQGHTGELFF. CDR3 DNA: TGTGCCAGCACCAGACAGGGGCACACCGGGGAGCTGTTTTTT.

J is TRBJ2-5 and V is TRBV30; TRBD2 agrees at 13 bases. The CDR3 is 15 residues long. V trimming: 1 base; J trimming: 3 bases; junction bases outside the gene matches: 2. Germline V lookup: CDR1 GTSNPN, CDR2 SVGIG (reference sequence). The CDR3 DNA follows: TGTGCCTGGAGTGAGGGGACTAGCGGGAAAGAGACCCAGTACTTC. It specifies CAWSEGTSGKETQYF.

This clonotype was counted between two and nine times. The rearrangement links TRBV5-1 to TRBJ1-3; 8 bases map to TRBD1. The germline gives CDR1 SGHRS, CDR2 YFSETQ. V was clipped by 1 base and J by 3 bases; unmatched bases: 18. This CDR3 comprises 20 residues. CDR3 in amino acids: CASSLNPIPSGTGRGNTIYF. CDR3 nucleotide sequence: TGCGCCAGCAGCTTGAACCCAATACCTTCAGGGACAGGACGTGGAAACACCATATATTTT.